A single sample is the source of the 8 T cell receptor beta chains below, sequenced in a study of T-cell memory formation after mild COVID-19 (dated by TCRdb to about 2021). The library was generated by 5' RACE. Sequencing took place on an Illumina NovaSeq 6000. TCRdb reran the public reads through fastp at Q25 and MiXCR, keeping productive beta chains. Rows merge per CDR3 protein into single entries with the most common DNA and genes. The sample table holds 200,000 to 300,000 distinct CDR3 sequences, of which 16% were seen once. 20% to 25% of the sample is in the top ten clones. Sequencing input: PBMCs or a T cell subset sorted from them (not recorded which). The receptors here all came from a man younger than 30 who had mild COVID-19 (a few samples of this study predate the infection). The sample titles of this study are shuffled in the database, so cell type and time point are left out; the donor was told from shared clones.

This clonotype was seen a handful of times. The chain couples TRBV6-5 to TRBJ2-5, with D possibly being TRBD2 (6 bases). This CDR3 has 14 amino acids. CDR1 and CDR2 (germline): MNHEY, SVGAGI. Deletions cut 0 bases from V and 3 bases from J, with 8 bases between. CDR3 loop: CASSYSIAEETQYF. CDR3 DNA: TGTGCCAGCAGTTACTCGATAGCGGAAGAGACCCAGTACTTC.

The chain couples TRBV6-2 or TRBV6-3 to TRBJ2-2; D not resolved. CDR1 and CDR2 from the germline V gene are MNHEY and SVGEGT. CDR3 length equals 16 residues. Trimming left V 4 bases short and J 1 base short, with 13 bases between. CDR3 in amino acids: CASSSWLNRNTGELFF. Written as DNA, the CDR3 is TGTGCCAGCAGTTCCTGGCTAAATCGGAACACCGGGGAGCTGTTTTTT.

This clonotype was counted a few times. This CDR3 is CSARVSRSGDLNEQYF. In DNA form, the CDR3 reads TGCAGTGCTAGAGTTTCACGTAGCGGGGATTTAAACGAGCAGTACTTC. The V call is TRBV20-1, the J call TRBJ2-7, with TRBD2 matching over 8 bases. Germline V gene lookup returns CDR1 DFQATT and CDR2 SNEGSKA (reference sequence). V shed 1 base and J 5 bases; nucleotides not matched to a gene: 13. The CDR3 runs 16 residues.

This chain links TRBV5-1 with TRBJ1-6; no definite D call. This CDR3 spans 14 amino acids. The germline V and J ends were trimmed by 3 bases and 7 bases, with 11 bases remaining between them. Germline V gene sequence: CDR1 SGHRS, CDR2 YFSETQ. The DNA of the CDR3 is TGCGCCAGCAGCTCTGGACCTACCAATTCACCCCTCCACTTT. Its translation is CASSSGPTNSPLHF.

The genes are TRBV7-2 and TRBJ2-5; D not certain. This CDR3 is built from 14 residues. Germline-derived CDR1 and CDR2 are SGHTA and FQGNSA. Between the trimmed V and J ends, which lost 1 base and 2 bases, there was a span of 8 bases. DNA for the CDR3: TGTGCCAGCAGCTTAGGACTGTTTCAAGAGACCCAGTACTTC. Its protein product is CASSLGLFQETQYF.

The sample holds a few counts of this clonotype. J is TRBJ2-7 and V is TRBV5-1; possible D gene TRBD2, 5 bases. Trimming left V 0 bases short and J 1 base short, with 14 bases between. Per the germline V gene, CDR1 is SGHRS and CDR2 is YFSETQ. CDR3 length: 16 residues. For the CDR3, the DNA is TGCGCCAGCAGCTTGGGCAGCCGGGATGGTTCCTACGAGCAGTACGTC. This translates into CASSLGSRDGSYEQYV.

This clonotype has more than one count but fewer than ten. The V call is TRBV7-9, the J call TRBJ2-5, with unresolved D. The germline V and J ends were trimmed by 2 bases and 2 bases, with 12 bases remaining between them. From germline, CDR1 is SEHNR and CDR2 FQNEAQ (reference sequence). The CDR3 covers 15 residues. CDR3: CASSLTTKPQETQYF. The CDR3 coding sequence is TGTGCCAGCAGCTTAACAACCAAACCTCAAGAGACCCAGTACTTC.

This clonotype was picked up many times. The V and J genes are TRBV5-1 and TRBJ1-1, with 12 bases identical to TRBD1. CDR3 size: 16 residues. The V and J ends lost 3 bases and 2 bases, in that order; junction bases with no gene match: 5. The germline V gene has CDR1 SGHRS and CDR2 YFSETQ. CDR3 loop: CASSWGDRGPNTEAFF. CDR3 nucleotides: TGCGCCAGCAGCTGGGGGGACAGGGGGCCTAACACTGAAGCTTTCTTT.